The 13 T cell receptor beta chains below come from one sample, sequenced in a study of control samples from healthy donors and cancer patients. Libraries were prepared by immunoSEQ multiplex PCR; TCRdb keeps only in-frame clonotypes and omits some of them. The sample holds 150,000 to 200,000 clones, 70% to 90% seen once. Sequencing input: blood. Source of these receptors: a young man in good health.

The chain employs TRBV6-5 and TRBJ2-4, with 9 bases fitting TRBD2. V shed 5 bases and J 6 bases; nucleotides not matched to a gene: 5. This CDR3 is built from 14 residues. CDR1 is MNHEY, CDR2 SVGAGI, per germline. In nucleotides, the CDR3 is TGTGCCAGCAGTACCGGGACTAGCTTAAACATTCAGTACTTC. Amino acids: CASSTGTSLNIQYF.

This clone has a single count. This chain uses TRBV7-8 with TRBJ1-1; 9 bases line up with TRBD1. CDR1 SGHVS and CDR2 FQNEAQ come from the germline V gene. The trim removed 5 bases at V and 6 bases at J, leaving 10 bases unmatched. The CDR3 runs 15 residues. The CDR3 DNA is TGTGCCAGCAGCCTCCCCGGACAGGGGAGCGCTGAAGCTTTCTTT. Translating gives CASSLPGQGSAEAFF.

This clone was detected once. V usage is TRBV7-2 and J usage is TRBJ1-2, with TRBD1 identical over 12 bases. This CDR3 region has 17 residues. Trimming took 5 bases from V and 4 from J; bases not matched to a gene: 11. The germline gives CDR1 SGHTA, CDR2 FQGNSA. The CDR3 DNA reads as TGTGCCAGCAGCCTGGGGGGACAGGGGGCGCTGAGCTATGGCTACACCTTC. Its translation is CASSLGGQGALSYGYTF. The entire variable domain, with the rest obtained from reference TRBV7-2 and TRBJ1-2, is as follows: GAGVSQSPSNKVTEKGKDVELRCDPISGHTALYWYRQSLGQGLEFLIYFQGNSAPDKSGLPSDRFSAERTGGSVSTLTIQRTQQEDSAVYLCASSLGGQGALSYGYTFGSGTRLTVV.

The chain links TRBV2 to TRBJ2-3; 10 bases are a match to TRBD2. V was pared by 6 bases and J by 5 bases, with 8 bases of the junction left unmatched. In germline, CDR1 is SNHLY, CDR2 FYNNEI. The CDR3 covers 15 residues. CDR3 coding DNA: TGTGCCAGCAGCGACTGGGGACTAGCGAAAGATACGCAGTATTTT. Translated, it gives CASSDWGLAKDTQYF.

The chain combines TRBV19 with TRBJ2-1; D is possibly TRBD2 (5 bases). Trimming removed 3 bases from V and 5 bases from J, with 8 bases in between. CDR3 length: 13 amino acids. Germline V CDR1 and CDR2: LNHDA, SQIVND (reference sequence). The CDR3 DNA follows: TGTGCCAGTAGTATTGGAGGCAACAATGAGCAGTTCTTC. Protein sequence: CASSIGGNNEQFF.

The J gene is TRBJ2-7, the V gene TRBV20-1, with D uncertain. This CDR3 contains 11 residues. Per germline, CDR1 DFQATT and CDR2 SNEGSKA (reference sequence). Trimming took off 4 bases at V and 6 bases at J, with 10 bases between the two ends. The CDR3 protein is CSAITVGEQYF. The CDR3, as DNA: TGCAGTGCTATTACGGTGGGCGAGCAGTACTTC.

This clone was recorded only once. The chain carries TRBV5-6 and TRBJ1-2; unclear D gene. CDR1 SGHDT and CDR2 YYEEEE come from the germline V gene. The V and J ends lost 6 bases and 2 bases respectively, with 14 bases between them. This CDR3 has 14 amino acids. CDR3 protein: CASTYSVGNYGYTF. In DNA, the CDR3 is TGTGCCAGCACCTACAGCGTTGGGAACTATGGCTACACCTTC.

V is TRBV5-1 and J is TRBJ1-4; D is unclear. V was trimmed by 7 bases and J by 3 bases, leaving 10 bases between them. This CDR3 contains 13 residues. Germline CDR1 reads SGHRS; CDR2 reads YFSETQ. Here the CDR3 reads CASSASPNEKLFF. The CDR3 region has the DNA TGCGCCAGCTCCGCAAGCCCTAATGAAAAACTGTTTTTT. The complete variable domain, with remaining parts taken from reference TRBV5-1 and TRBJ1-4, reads KAGVTQTPRYLIKTRGQQVTLSCSPISGHRSVSWYQQTPGQGLQFLFEYFSETQRNKGNFPGRFSGRQFSNSRSEMNVSTLELGDSALYLCASSASPNEKLFFGSGTQLSVL.

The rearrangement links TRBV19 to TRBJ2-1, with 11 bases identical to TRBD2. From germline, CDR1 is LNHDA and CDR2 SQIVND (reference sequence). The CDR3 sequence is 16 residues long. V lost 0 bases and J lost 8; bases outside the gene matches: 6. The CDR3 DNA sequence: TGTGCCAGTAGTATAGATCTAGCGGGAGGATATGATGAGCAGTTCTTC. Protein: CASSIDLAGGYDEQFF.

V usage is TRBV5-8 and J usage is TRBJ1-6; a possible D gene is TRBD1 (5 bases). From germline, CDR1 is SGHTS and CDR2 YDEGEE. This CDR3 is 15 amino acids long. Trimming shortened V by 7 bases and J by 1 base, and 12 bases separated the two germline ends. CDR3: CASSSGGSYNSPLHF. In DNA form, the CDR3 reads TGTGCCAGCTCCTCCGGGGGGTCCTATAATTCACCCCTCCACTTT.

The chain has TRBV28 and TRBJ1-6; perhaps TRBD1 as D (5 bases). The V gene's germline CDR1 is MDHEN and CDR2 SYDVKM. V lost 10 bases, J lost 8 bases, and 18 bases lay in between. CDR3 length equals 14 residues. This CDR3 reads CATYSGAHHSPLHF. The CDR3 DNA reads TGTGCCACCTATAGCGGGGCCCACCATTCACCCCTCCACTTT.

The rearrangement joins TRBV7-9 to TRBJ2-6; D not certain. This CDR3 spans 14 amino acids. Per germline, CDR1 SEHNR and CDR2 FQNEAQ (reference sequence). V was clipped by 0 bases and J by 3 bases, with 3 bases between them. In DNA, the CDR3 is TGTGCCAGCAGCTTAGCAGGTGGGGCCAACGTCCTGACTTTC. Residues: CASSLAGGANVLTF. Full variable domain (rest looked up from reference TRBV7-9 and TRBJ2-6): DTGVSQNPRHKITKRGQNVTFRCDPISEHNRLYWYRQTLGQGPEFLTYFQNEAQLEKSRLLSDRFSAERPKGSFSTLEIQRTEQGDSAMYLCASSLAGGANVLTFGAGSRLTVL.

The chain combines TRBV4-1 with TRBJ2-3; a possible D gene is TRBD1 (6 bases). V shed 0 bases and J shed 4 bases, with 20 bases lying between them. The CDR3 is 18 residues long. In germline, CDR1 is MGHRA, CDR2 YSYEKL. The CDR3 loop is CASSQDAPGQTTADTQYF. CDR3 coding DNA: TGCGCCAGCAGCCAAGACGCACCGGGACAAACGACGGCAGATACGCAGTATTTT.